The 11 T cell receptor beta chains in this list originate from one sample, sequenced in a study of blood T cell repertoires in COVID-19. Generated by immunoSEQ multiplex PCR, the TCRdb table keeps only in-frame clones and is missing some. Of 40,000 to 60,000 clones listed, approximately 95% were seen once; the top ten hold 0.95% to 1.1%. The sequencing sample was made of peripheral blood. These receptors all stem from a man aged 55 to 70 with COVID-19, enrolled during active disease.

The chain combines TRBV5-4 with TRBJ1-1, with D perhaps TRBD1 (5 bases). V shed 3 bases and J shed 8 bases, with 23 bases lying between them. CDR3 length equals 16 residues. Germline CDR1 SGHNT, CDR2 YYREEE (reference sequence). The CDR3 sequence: CASSSASGGEGLEAFF. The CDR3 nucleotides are TGTGCCAGCAGCTCCGCGTCCGGGGGAGAAGGGTTAGAAGCTTTCTTT. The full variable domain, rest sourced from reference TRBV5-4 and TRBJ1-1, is ETGVTQSPTHLIKTRGQQVTLRCSSQSGHNTVSWYQQALGQGPQFIFQYYREEENGRGNFPPRFSGLQFPNYSSELNVNALELDDSALYLCASSSASGGEGLEAFFGQGTRLTVV.

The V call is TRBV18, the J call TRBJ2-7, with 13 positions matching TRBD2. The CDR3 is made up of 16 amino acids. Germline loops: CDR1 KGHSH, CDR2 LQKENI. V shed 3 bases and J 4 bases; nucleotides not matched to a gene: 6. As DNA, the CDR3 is TGTGCCAGCTCACCTACGGGACTAGCGGGGAGGTACGAGCAGTACTTC. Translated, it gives CASSPTGLAGRYEQYF.

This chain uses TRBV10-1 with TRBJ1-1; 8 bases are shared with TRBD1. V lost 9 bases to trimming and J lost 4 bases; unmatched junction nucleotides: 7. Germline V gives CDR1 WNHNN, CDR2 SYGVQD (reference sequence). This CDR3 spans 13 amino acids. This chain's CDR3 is CASSDRVGTEAFF. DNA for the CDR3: TGCGCCAGTTCGGACAGGGTAGGCACTGAAGCTTTCTTT.

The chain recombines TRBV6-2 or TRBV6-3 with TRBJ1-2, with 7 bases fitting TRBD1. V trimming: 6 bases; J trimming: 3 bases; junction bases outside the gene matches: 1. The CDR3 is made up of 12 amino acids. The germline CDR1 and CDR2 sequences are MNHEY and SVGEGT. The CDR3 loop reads CASSGTDYGYTF. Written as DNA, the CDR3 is TGTGCCAGCAGCGGGACAGACTATGGCTACACCTTC.

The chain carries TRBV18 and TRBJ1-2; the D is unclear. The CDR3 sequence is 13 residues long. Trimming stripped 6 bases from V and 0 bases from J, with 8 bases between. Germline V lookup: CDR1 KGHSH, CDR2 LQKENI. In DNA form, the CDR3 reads TGTGCCAGCTCCCCCGGGGCTAACTATGGCTACACCTTC. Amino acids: CASSPGANYGYTF.

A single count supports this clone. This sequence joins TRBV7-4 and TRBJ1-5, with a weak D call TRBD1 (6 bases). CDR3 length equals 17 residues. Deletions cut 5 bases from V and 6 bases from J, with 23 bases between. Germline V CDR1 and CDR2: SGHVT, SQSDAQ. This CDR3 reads CASSPCRGAKGGQPQHF. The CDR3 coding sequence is TGTGCCAGCAGCCCCTGCCGGGGGGCCAAAGGGGGTCAGCCCCAGCATTTT.

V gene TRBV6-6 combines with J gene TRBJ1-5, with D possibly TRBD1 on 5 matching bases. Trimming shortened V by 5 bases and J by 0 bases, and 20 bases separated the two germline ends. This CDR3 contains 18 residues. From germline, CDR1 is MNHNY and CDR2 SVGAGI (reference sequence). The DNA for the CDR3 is TGTGCCAGCAGTCCGACGGGACTGTCGATCTATAGCAATCAGCCCCAGCATTTT. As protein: CASSPTGLSIYSNQPQHF.

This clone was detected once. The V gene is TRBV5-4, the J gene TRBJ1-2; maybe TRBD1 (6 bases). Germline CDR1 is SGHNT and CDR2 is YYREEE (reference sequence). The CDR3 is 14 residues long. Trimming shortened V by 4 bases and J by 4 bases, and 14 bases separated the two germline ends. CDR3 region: CASSPEGGGYGYTF. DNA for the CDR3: TGTGCCAGCAGCCCCGAAGGGGGGGGCTATGGCTACACCTTC.

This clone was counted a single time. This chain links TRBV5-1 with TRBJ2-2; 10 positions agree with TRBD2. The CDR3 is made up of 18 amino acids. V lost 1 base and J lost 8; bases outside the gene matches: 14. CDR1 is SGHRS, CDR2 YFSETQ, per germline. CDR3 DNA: TGCGCCAGCAGCTTGTTCGGGGCTAGCGGGAGCTCCTCTGGGGAGCTGTTTTTT. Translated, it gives CASSLFGASGSSSGELFF.

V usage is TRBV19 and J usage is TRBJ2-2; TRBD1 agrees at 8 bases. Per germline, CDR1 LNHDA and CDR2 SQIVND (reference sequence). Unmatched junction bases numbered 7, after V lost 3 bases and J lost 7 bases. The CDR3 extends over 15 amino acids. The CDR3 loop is CASSIGQGFGGELFF. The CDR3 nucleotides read TGTGCCAGTAGTATTGGACAGGGTTTTGGCGGGGAGCTGTTTTTT.

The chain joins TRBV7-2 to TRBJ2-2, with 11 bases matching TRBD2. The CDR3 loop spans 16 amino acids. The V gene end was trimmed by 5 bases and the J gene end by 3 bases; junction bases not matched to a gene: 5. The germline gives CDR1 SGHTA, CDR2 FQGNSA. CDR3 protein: CASSDGLAGYTGELFF. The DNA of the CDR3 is TGTGCCAGCAGCGACGGACTAGCGGGTTACACCGGGGAGCTGTTTTTT.